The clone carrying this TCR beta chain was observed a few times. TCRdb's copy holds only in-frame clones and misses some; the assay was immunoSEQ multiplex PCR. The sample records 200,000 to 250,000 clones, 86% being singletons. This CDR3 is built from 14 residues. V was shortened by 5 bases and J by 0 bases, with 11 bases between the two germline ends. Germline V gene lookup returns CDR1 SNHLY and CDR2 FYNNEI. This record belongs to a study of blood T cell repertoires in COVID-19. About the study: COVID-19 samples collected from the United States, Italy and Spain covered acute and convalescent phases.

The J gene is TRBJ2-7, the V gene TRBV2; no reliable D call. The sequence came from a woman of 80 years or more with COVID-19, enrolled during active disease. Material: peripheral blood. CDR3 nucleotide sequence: TGTGCCAGCAGTCCCCGACTGATCTCCTACGAGCAGTACTTC. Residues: CASSPRLISYEQYF.